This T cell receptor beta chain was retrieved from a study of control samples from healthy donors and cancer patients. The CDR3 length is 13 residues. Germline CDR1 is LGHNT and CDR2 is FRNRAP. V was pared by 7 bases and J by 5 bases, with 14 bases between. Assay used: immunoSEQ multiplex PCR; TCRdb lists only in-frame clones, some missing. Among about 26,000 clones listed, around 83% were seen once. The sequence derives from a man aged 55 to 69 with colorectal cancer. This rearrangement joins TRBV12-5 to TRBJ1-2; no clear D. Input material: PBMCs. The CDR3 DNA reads TGTGCTAGTGCCACGGACGGCTTATATGGCTACACCTTC. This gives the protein CASATDGLYGYTF.